The 18 T cell receptor beta chains reported below all come from one sample, sequenced in a study of identical twins. TCRdb re-analysed the 5' RACE reads in MiXCR, keeping a single row per CDR3 protein. The sample has 500,000 to 650,000 distinct CDR3 sequences; around 7.4% are singletons. A further study also used this sample, focusing on yellow fever vaccine responses in identical twins.

The sequencing input was PBMCs. These receptors were collected from a woman under 30 in good health.

A few counts support this clonotype. The chain links TRBV6-2 or TRBV6-3 to TRBJ2-7; D is possibly TRBD2 (6 bases). Germline values: CDR1 MNHEY, CDR2 SVGEGT. The CDR3 is 12 amino acids. V lost 5 bases and J 6 bases, leaving 11 bases between the germline ends. The CDR3 DNA is TGTGCCAGCAGTCGGGGGAGCAGCGAGCAGTACTTC. Translating gives CASSRGSSEQYF.

In this sample, this clonotype turned up many times. The chain recombines TRBV12-3 or TRBV12-4 with TRBJ1-2; no firm D call. The CDR3 totals 15 residues. Trimming removed 3 bases at V and 2 bases at J, with 13 bases between. As DNA, the CDR3 is TGTGCCAGCAGTTTGGGAGGTCTTGAGAACTATGGCTACACCTTC. Residues: CASSLGGLENYGYTF.

This clonotype was seen repeatedly, ten times or more. The chain recombines TRBV24-1 with TRBJ2-1, with 14 bases matching TRBD2. J was trimmed by 0 bases and V by 5 bases; bases with no gene match: 2. Germline assignment: CDR1 KGHDR and CDR2 SFDVKD. The CDR3 has 17 residues. The CDR3 DNA reads as TGTGCCACCAGTGCCGGACTAGCGGGAGGCTCCTACAATGAGCAGTTCTTC. This translates into CATSAGLAGGSYNEQFF.

This clonotype appeared many times. The chain links TRBV25-1 to TRBJ2-1; 10 bases match TRBD2. Germline assignment: CDR1 MGHDK and CDR2 SYGVNS. Losses at the gene ends were 3 bases for V and 8 bases for J; bases not matched to a gene: 10. The CDR3 length is 16 residues. The CDR3 DNA is TGTGCCAGCAGTGAGCTTAGTAGCGGGGGGATTGATGAGCAGTTCTTC. Translating gives CASSELSSGGIDEQFF.

The J gene is TRBJ2-1, the V gene TRBV5-1, with a possible D match to TRBD2 (6 bases). The V gene lost 0 bases and the J gene lost 3 bases, with 10 bases spanning the gap. Germline V gene sequence: CDR1 SGHRS, CDR2 YFSETQ. This CDR3 comprises 15 residues. CDR3 residues: CASSLAGLIYNEQFF. CDR3 nucleotide sequence: TGCGCCAGCAGCTTGGCGGGACTCATCTACAATGAGCAGTTCTTC.

The chain joins TRBV7-6 to TRBJ2-2; TRBD1 agrees at 8 bases. In germline, CDR1 is SGHVS, CDR2 FNYEAQ. The V gene end was trimmed by 3 bases and the J gene end by 6 bases; junction bases not matched to a gene: 6. CDR3 size: 15 residues. CDR3 residues: CASSFRQGSSGELFF. The CDR3 region has the DNA TGTGCCAGCAGCTTCCGACAGGGGTCTTCCGGGGAGCTGTTTTTT. The entire variable domain, with the rest obtained from reference TRBV7-6 and TRBJ2-2, is as follows: GAGVSQSPRYKVTKRGQDVALRCDPISGHVSLYWYRQALGQGPEFLTYFNYEAQQDKSGLPNDRFSAERPEGSISTLTIQRTEQRDSAMYRCASSFRQGSSGELFFGEGSRLTVL.

At least ten counts were recorded for this clonotype. The chain uses TRBV12-3 or TRBV12-4 and TRBJ2-1; weak D call: TRBD2 (6 bases). CDR3 length equals 15 residues. The V and J ends lost 6 bases and 6 bases respectively, with 18 bases between them. In nucleotides, the CDR3 is TGTGCCAGCAGCCCGACTAGAGGAGTAAGCAATGAGCAGTTCTTC. It specifies CASSPTRGVSNEQFF.

A remark on this clonotype: This may come from a read error, since a much larger clone is one base off. V gene TRBV9 combines with J gene TRBJ2-7, with 9 bases matching TRBD1. This CDR3 contains 13 residues. In germline, CDR1 is SGDLS, CDR2 YYNGEE. J lost 4 bases, V lost 3 bases, and 2 bases had no gene match. Here the CDR3 DNA reads TGTGCCAGCAGCGCGGACAGGGGTTACGAGCAGTACTTC. Protein sequence: CASSADRGYEQYF.

This clonotype was seen many times. This chain joins TRBV6-1 and TRBJ2-1; 8 bases match TRBD1. V shed 5 bases, J shed 4 bases, and the junction held 4 bases outside the gene matches. Germline assignment: CDR1 MNHNS and CDR2 SASEGT. The CDR3 loop spans 14 amino acids. The CDR3 reads CASSKTGEYNEQFF. The CDR3 DNA sequence: TGTGCCAGCAGTAAGACAGGGGAATACAATGAGCAGTTCTTC.

There are a few counts of this clonotype. The chain recombines TRBV20-1 with TRBJ2-1; 8 bases line up with TRBD1. Trimming took 6 bases from V and 4 from J; bases not matched to a gene: 11. CDR1 DFQATT and CDR2 SNEGSKA come from the germline V gene (reference sequence). The CDR3 runs to 15 residues. The DNA of the CDR3 is TGCAGTGCCTACCGATCGGACAGGGCATACAATGAGCAGTTCTTC. Translated: CSAYRSDRAYNEQFF.

This clonotype has ten or more counts. The gene calls are TRBV7-8 and TRBJ1-2; 9 nucleotides agree with TRBD1. With V trimmed by 5 bases and J by 0 bases, 4 bases remained unmatched. The CDR3 has 15 amino acids. CDR1 and CDR2 from the germline V gene are SGHVS and FQNEAQ. CDR3 sequence: CASSGDRDSNYGYTF. The CDR3 DNA sequence: TGTGCCAGCAGCGGGGACAGGGACTCTAACTATGGCTACACCTTC.

The chain carries TRBV14 and TRBJ2-3, with 9 positions matching TRBD2. Germline V lookup: CDR1 SGHDN, CDR2 FVKESK. The CDR3 contains 17 residues. V was pared by 2 bases and J by 5 bases, with 11 bases of the junction left unmatched. CDR3 in DNA: TGTGCCAGCAGCCAACATAGCGAGCTAGCGGGGCTAGATACGCAGTATTTT. This sequence encodes CASSQHSELAGLDTQYF.

This clonotype was found a few times. CDR3 region: CASSSLRTGGNEQFF. CDR3 nucleotides: TGTGCCAGCAGCTCCCTGCGGACAGGGGGAAATGAGCAGTTCTTC. This rearrangement joins TRBV7-9 to TRBJ2-1, with 10 bases fitting TRBD1. Trimming removed 4 bases from V and 7 bases from J; junction bases left unmatched: 7. The CDR3 length is 15 residues. The germline V gene encodes CDR1 SEHNR and CDR2 FQNEAQ (reference sequence).

This clonotype showed up many times. The rearrangement uses TRBV20-1 and TRBJ2-3, with D hard to call. The CDR3 length is 13 residues. Germline CDR1 is DFQATT and CDR2 is SNEGSKA (reference sequence). CDR3 region: CSLPLVGTDTQYF. CDR3 DNA sequence: TGCAGCCTGCCCCTGGTCGGCACAGATACGCAGTATTTT.

This clonotype was found a few times. This chain uses TRBV10-3 with TRBJ2-1; unclear D gene. Germline CDR1 ENHRY, CDR2 SYGVKD. This CDR3 is built from 12 residues. The V and J ends lost 2 bases and 7 bases respectively, with 6 bases between them. The CDR3 DNA is TGTGCCATCAGTGAGCAGCTTAATGAGCAGTTCTTC. It encodes CAISEQLNEQFF.

In DNA, the CDR3 is TGTGCCAGCCTGATGACTAGAGGGGTCGATGAGCAGTTCTTC. Its translation: CASLMTRGVDEQFF. The gene calls are TRBV7-8 and TRBJ2-1; D might be TRBD2 (6 bases). The CDR3 is made up of 14 amino acids. Germline V gene lookup returns CDR1 SGHVS and CDR2 FQNEAQ. With 8 bases removed from V and 8 bases from J, the gap between germline ends came to 19 bases.

This sequence joins TRBV2 and TRBJ2-2, with 7 bases fitting TRBD2. After removal of 6 bases from V and 5 bases from J, the junction contained 15 bases not matched to a gene. Germline CDR1 is SNHLY and CDR2 is FYNNEI. The CDR3 consists of 17 residues. The CDR3 sequence: CASRGSGGLRLTGELFF. CDR3 nucleotide sequence: TGTGCCAGCAGAGGATCGGGGGGACTACGATTAACCGGGGAGCTGTTTTTT.

This clonotype has a handful of counts. This chain links TRBV29-1 with TRBJ2-3, with D tentatively TRBD2 (5 bases). Per germline, CDR1 SQVTM and CDR2 ANQGSEA. With 2 bases removed from V and 2 bases from J, the gap between germline ends came to 14 bases. This CDR3 has 15 amino acids. The CDR3 is CSVELAASPTDTQYF. The CDR3 nucleotides read TGCAGCGTTGAACTAGCCGCAAGCCCCACAGATACGCAGTATTTT.